Presented here are 32 T cell receptor beta chains from one specimen sequenced in a study of Tregs in tolerant kidney transplant recipients. Measured with immunoSEQ multiplex PCR; TCRdb has only the in-frame clones, and not every one. The sample contains fewer than 80,000 clones, around 98% of which appear only once. The sequencing here drew on Tregs from blood, taken before the transplant. The origin of the receptors is a human donor who received a combined kidney and bone marrow transplant.

V usage is TRBV27 and J usage is TRBJ1-6; 11 bases are a match to TRBD1. V was pared by 7 bases and J by 12 bases, with 11 bases of the junction left unmatched. CDR1 and CDR2 from the germline V gene are MNHEY and SMNVEV (reference sequence). There are 15 residues in the CDR3. CDR3 in DNA: TGTGCCAGCACCCGAGTTGGACAGGGGGCCCAACCCCTCCACTTT. Encoded protein: CASTRVGQGAQPLHF.

This clone was seen a single time. This sequence joins TRBV29-1 and TRBJ2-5; the match to TRBD1 covers 8 bases. The CDR3 is 13 amino acids. The V segment lost 8 bases and the J segment 3 bases; nucleotides outside the gene matches: 8. Germline V CDR1 and CDR2: SQVTM, ANQGSEA. The CDR3 here is CSTSSQGEETQYF. CDR3 in DNA: TGCAGCACCTCCTCACAGGGGGAAGAGACCCAGTACTTC.

The J gene is TRBJ2-2, the V gene TRBV5-1; a weak D match, TRBD1 (5 bases). V was pared by 2 bases and J by 5 bases, with 13 bases between. CDR1 SGHRS and CDR2 YFSETQ come from the germline V gene. CDR3 length: 15 amino acids. The CDR3 DNA follows: TGCGCCAGCAGCTTCGGAAGGGGCCTAACCGGGGAGCTGTTTTTT. Translated, it gives CASSFGRGLTGELFF. The full variable domain, rest sourced from reference TRBV5-1 and TRBJ2-2, is KAGVTQTPRYLIKTRGQQVTLSCSPISGHRSVSWYQQTPGQGLQFLFEYFSETQRNKGNFPGRFSGRQFSNSRSEMNVSTLELGDSALYLCASSFGRGLTGELFFGEGSRLTVL.

This clone showed up just once. The CDR3 loop is CASSVDQGNSPLHF. The CDR3 nucleotides are TGTGCCAGCAGCGTAGACCAGGGAAACTCACCCCTCCACTTT. V is TRBV9 and J is TRBJ1-6; tentatively, D is TRBD1 (5 bases). Germline V gene sequence: CDR1 SGDLS, CDR2 YYNGEE. The germline V and J ends were trimmed by 0 bases and 10 bases, with 11 bases remaining between them. This CDR3 contains 14 residues.

The CDR3 DNA sequence: TGTGCCAGCAGTTTACGTCCAGGGATGGGTTCACCCCTCCACTTT. This translates into CASSLRPGMGSPLHF. The chain employs TRBV28 and TRBJ1-6; the D gene is possibly TRBD1 (5 bases). Trimming removed 2 bases from V and 9 bases from J, with 14 bases in between. Germline V gene sequence: CDR1 MDHEN, CDR2 SYDVKM. The length of the CDR3 is 15 residues.

The gene calls are TRBV9 and TRBJ1-4; D remains unclear. V shed 2 bases and J shed 1 base, with 6 bases lying between them. Germline loops: CDR1 SGDLS, CDR2 YYNGEE. This CDR3 spans 14 amino acids. CDR3 protein: CASSVSGTNEKLFF. The DNA of the CDR3 is TGTGCCAGCAGCGTGTCGGGAACTAATGAAAAACTGTTTTTT.

This chain links TRBV7-2 with TRBJ1-4, with TRBD1 matching over 8 bases. Germline loops: CDR1 SGHTA, CDR2 FQGNSA. The length of the CDR3 is 15 residues. J lost 7 bases, V lost 5 bases, and 9 bases had no gene match. This CDR3 reads CASSPRQGAGEKLFF. DNA of the CDR3: TGTGCCAGCAGCCCTCGCCAGGGGGCCGGTGAAAAACTGTTTTTT.

The chain recombines TRBV27 with TRBJ1-2; TRBD1 matches 7 bases. Germline CDR1 reads MNHEY; CDR2 reads SMNVEV (reference sequence). CDR3 size: 14 residues. The junction had 9 bases not matched to a gene; V was cut back by 6 bases and J by 5 bases. In nucleotides, the CDR3 is TGTGCCAGCAGCAAGCAGGGGGTCGGGTATGGCTACACCTTC. It encodes CASSKQGVGYGYTF.

The chain is built from TRBV7-2 and TRBJ1-3, with 7 bases matching TRBD1. CDR1 SGHTA and CDR2 FQGNSA come from the germline V gene. J lost 4 bases, V lost 5 bases, and 5 bases had no gene match. The CDR3 extends over 14 amino acids. In nucleotides, the CDR3 is TGTGCCAGCAGCACTGGGACAGTCGGAAACACCATATATTTT. It yields the protein CASSTGTVGNTIYF.

The V call is TRBV7-9, the J call TRBJ1-6, with D possibly matching TRBD1 (5 bases). With 1 base removed from V and 7 bases from J, the gap between germline ends came to 11 bases. This CDR3 has 15 amino acids. The germline V gene has CDR1 SEHNR and CDR2 FQNEAQ (reference sequence). The CDR3 here is CASSLDGGGNSPLHF. CDR3 in DNA: TGTGCCAGCAGCTTAGATGGGGGGGGGAATTCACCCCTCCACTTT.

The gene calls are TRBV7-2 and TRBJ2-5; D might be TRBD2 (6 bases). Looked up from germline, CDR1 is SGHTA and CDR2 is FQGNSA. V was pared by 2 bases and J by 5 bases, with 9 bases between. CDR3 length equals 13 residues. CDR3 protein: CASSLNAGETQYF. DNA for the CDR3: TGTGCCAGCAGCTTAAATGCGGGGGAGACCCAGTACTTC.

The chain uses TRBV6-1 and TRBJ2-7; 9 nucleotides line up with TRBD1. This CDR3 is built from 13 residues. The V segment lost 5 bases and the J segment 6 bases; nucleotides outside the gene matches: 5. CDR1 and CDR2 from the germline V gene are MNHNS and SASEGT. The CDR3: CASSWDRESEQYF. The CDR3 coding sequence is TGTGCCAGCAGTTGGGACAGGGAGAGCGAGCAGTACTTC.

The J gene is TRBJ2-3, the V gene TRBV6-5; tentative D call: TRBD1 (5 bases). The V gene lost 6 bases and the J gene lost 2 bases, with 15 bases spanning the gap. This CDR3 has 15 residues. Germline CDR1 reads MNHEY; CDR2 reads SVGAGI. The CDR3 sequence: CASRRRGIYTDTQYF. DNA of the CDR3: TGTGCCAGCAGGCGAAGGGGCATTTACACAGATACGCAGTATTTT.

The rearrangement joins TRBV5-1 to TRBJ2-3; D gene ambiguous. The CDR3 is made up of 14 amino acids. CDR1 is SGHRS, CDR2 YFSETQ, per germline. V lost 1 base to trimming and J lost 4 bases, with 10 bases between them. CDR3 in amino acids: CASSLNRVPDTQYF. As DNA, the CDR3 is TGCGCCAGCAGCTTGAATCGGGTACCAGATACGCAGTATTTT. Full variable domain (outside the CDR3, taken from reference TRBV5-1 and TRBJ2-3): KAGVTQTPRYLIKTRGQQVTLSCSPISGHRSVSWYQQTPGQGLQFLFEYFSETQRNKGNFPGRFSGRQFSNSRSEMNVSTLELGDSALYLCASSLNRVPDTQYFGPGTRLTVL.

The rearrangement links TRBV2 to TRBJ2-7; 8 bases match TRBD1. CDR1 is SNHLY, CDR2 FYNNEI, per germline. The junction had 7 bases not matched to a gene; V was cut back by 6 bases and J by 0 bases. The length of the CDR3 is 15 residues. CDR3 DNA sequence: TGTGCCAGCAGATCGTGGGACAGGAGCTCCTACGAGCAGTACTTC. Its translation is CASRSWDRSSYEQYF.

The genes are TRBV29-1 and TRBJ1-2, with 7 bases matching TRBD1. Germline CDR1 and CDR2: SQVTM and ANQGSEA. The CDR3 is made up of 12 amino acids. The J segment lost 3 bases and the V segment lost 8 bases, leaving 6 bases of the junction unmatched. In DNA form, the CDR3 reads TGCAGCATCTTGACAGGGTACTATGGCTACACCTTC. Translating gives CSILTGYYGYTF.

The gene calls are TRBV4-1 and TRBJ2-5; 8 bases line up with TRBD2. V gave up 4 bases and J gave up 2 bases; unmatched junction bases: 9. The germline gives CDR1 MGHRA, CDR2 YSYEKL. This CDR3 has 16 residues. CDR3 region: CASSPAAGGVQETQYF. The DNA for the CDR3 is TGCGCCAGCAGCCCGGCGGCGGGGGGTGTACAAGAGACCCAGTACTTC.

CDR3 in amino acids: CASSLAVWSRWTEAFF. In nucleotides, the CDR3 is TGTGCCAGCAGCTTAGCAGTCTGGAGTAGGTGGACTGAAGCTTTCTTT. This chain links TRBV7-2 with TRBJ1-1; the D is unclear. The CDR3 has 16 amino acids. V was trimmed by 0 bases and J by 5 bases, leaving 16 bases between them. Germline V gene lookup returns CDR1 SGHTA and CDR2 FQGNSA.

The CDR3 spells CASSIVGSSYEQYF. The CDR3 DNA reads TGTGCCAGTAGTATAGTGGGGAGCTCCTACGAGCAGTACTTC. This chain joins TRBV19 and TRBJ2-7, with TRBD2 as a possible D gene (5 bases). The ends were cut back, 1 base at V and 0 bases at J, with 7 bases in the middle. Germline V gene data show CDR1 as LNHDA and CDR2 as SQIVND (reference sequence). This CDR3 spans 14 amino acids.

The CDR3 nucleotides read TGCGCCAGCAGCACCCTCCGCGGACAGGGGGTCGACGAGCAGTACTTC. As protein: CASSTLRGQGVDEQYF. V usage is TRBV5-1 and J usage is TRBJ2-7; 10 bases are shared with TRBD1. The junction had 12 bases not matched to a gene; V was cut back by 4 bases and J by 5 bases. The germline CDR1 and CDR2 sequences are SGHRS and YFSETQ. CDR3 length: 16 residues.

The chain joins TRBV2 to TRBJ2-1; TRBD2 matches at 9 bases. Trimming removed 5 bases from V and 9 bases from J; junction bases left unmatched: 14. The CDR3 is 16 amino acids. Germline-derived CDR1 and CDR2 are SNHLY and FYNNEI. The chain's CDR3 is CASSRSSGRITGEQFF. CDR3 nucleotides: TGTGCCAGCAGTAGGAGTAGCGGGAGAATCACGGGTGAGCAGTTCTTC.

The J gene is TRBJ1-4, the V gene TRBV5-1, with D unresolved. The germline V gene has CDR1 SGHRS and CDR2 YFSETQ. V lost 5 bases and J lost 2, with 10 bases in between. This CDR3 is built from 14 residues. The CDR3, as DNA: TGCGCCAGCAGGCCCCAGGCGACTAATGAAAAACTGTTTTTT. This translates into CASRPQATNEKLFF.

The genes are TRBV7-3 and TRBJ1-2; 10 bases are shared with TRBD1. This CDR3 contains 13 residues. Germline V gene lookup returns CDR1 SGHTA and CDR2 FQGTGA. The junction had 5 bases not matched to a gene; V was cut back by 5 bases and J by 8 bases. In DNA, the CDR3 is TGTGCCAGCAGCCGAGGACAGGGGGAGGGCTACACCTTC. Its translation: CASSRGQGEGYTF. Drawing the rest from reference TRBV7-3 and TRBJ1-2, the complete variable domain is GAGVSQTPSNKVTEKGKYVELRCDPISGHTALYWYRQSLGQGPEFLIYFQGTGAADDSGLPNDRFFAVRPEGSVSTLKIQRTERGDSAVYLCASSRGQGEGYTFGSGTRLTVV.

The chain uses TRBV28 and TRBJ1-2, with TRBD1 matching over 10 bases. Germline values: CDR1 MDHEN, CDR2 SYDVKM. Trimming cost V 10 bases and J 3 bases; bases outside gene matches: 5. There are 13 residues in the CDR3. The CDR3, as DNA: TGTGCCATTCGGACAGGGGGGGACTATGGCTACACCTTC. Protein: CAIRTGGDYGYTF.

The chain carries TRBV7-9 and TRBJ1-2; D perhaps matches TRBD1 (5 bases). Trimming took off 0 bases at V and 8 bases at J, with 10 bases between the two ends. This CDR3 region has 13 residues. The V gene's germline CDR1 is SEHNR and CDR2 FQNEAQ (reference sequence). This chain's CDR3 is CASSLAGVEGYTF. The CDR3 DNA sequence: TGTGCCAGCAGCTTAGCAGGGGTGGAAGGCTACACCTTC.

The rearrangement uses TRBV5-4 and TRBJ1-1; 8 bases are shared with TRBD1. Trimming at V came to 5 bases and at J to 3 bases, leaving 9 bases not matched to a gene. Germline V lookup: CDR1 SGHNT, CDR2 YYREEE (reference sequence). CDR3 size: 15 residues. DNA for the CDR3: TGTGCCAGCAGGACCGGGACAGGAGGGGACACTGAAGCTTTCTTT. Protein sequence: CASRTGTGGDTEAFF.

In DNA form, the CDR3 reads TGTGCCACCAGCAATGGCGGGAGCTCTGGAGTCACCGGGGAGCTGTTTTTT. This translates into CATSNGGSSGVTGELFF. The rearrangement links TRBV15 to TRBJ2-2, with 7 bases fitting TRBD2. Germline CDR1 LNHNV, CDR2 YYDKDF (reference sequence). There are 17 residues in the CDR3. V was pared by 4 bases and J by 4 bases, with 12 bases of the junction left unmatched.

This CDR3 is CASRWDRDNYGYTF. DNA for the CDR3: TGTGCCAGCAGATGGGACAGGGATAACTATGGCTACACCTTC. The chain has TRBV6-1 and TRBJ1-2; 9 bases fit TRBD1. From germline, CDR1 is MNHNS and CDR2 SASEGT. V was clipped by 6 bases and J by 1 base; unmatched bases: 3. The CDR3 runs to 14 residues.

This clone was seen only once. The rearrangement uses TRBV6-5 and TRBJ1-2, with TRBD1 matching over 7 bases. Germline V gene lookup returns CDR1 MNHEY and CDR2 SVGAGI. Trimming removed 4 bases from V and 4 bases from J; junction bases left unmatched: 9. The CDR3 length is 15 residues. In DNA, the CDR3 is TGTGCCAGCAGTTCCCCGACAGGGTCGGGCTATGGCTACACCTTC. Translated: CASSSPTGSGYGYTF.

The chain combines TRBV30 with TRBJ1-4; D gene ambiguous. This CDR3 has 14 amino acids. V was trimmed by 1 base and J by 3 bases, leaving 9 bases between them. In germline, CDR1 is GTSNPN, CDR2 SVGIG (reference sequence). The CDR3 nucleotides read TGTGCCTGGAGTGCGGGGATGCCTAATGAAAAACTGTTTTTT. Translation: CAWSAGMPNEKLFF.

This clone was seen once. The rearrangement uses TRBV5-1 and TRBJ2-7; D might be TRBD2 (5 bases). V was pared by 1 base and J by 1 base, with 12 bases between. Germline lookup yields CDR1 SGHRS and CDR2 YFSETQ. The CDR3 extends over 15 amino acids. This CDR3 is CASSLSGRFSYEQYF. The CDR3 DNA is TGCGCCAGCAGCTTGAGCGGACGATTTTCCTACGAGCAGTACTTC.

The genes are TRBV14 and TRBJ1-3, with unresolved D. From germline, CDR1 is SGHDN and CDR2 FVKESK. The CDR3 is 15 amino acids. V was trimmed by 1 base and J by 2 bases, leaving 9 bases between them. The DNA for the CDR3 is TGTGCCAGCAGCCAAGTCGAACCGGCTGGAAACACCATATATTTT. Translating it yields CASSQVEPAGNTIYF.